These 12 T cell receptor beta chains originate from one sample sequenced in a study of blood T cells in healthy people across ages. Primed by a sample-barcoded 5' primer and a J-beta primer mix, a second PCR proceeded for about 6 to 12 cycles. Each CDR3 protein is one row after TCRdb ran MiXCR on the 5' RACE reads. This sample yields about 720,000 distinct CDR3 sequences, of which approximately 25% are seen a single time; approximately 3.7% belongs to the top ten. The sample also formed part of further work on T cells of mothers and their children.

The sequenced material came from blood. These receptors were taken from a boy younger than 18 in good health.

V usage is TRBV30 and J usage is TRBJ1-1; D possibly corresponds to TRBD1 (6 bases). V was cut by 1 base and J by 1 base, with 7 bases left in between. This CDR3 contains 13 residues. Germline assignment: CDR1 GTSNPN and CDR2 SVGIG (reference sequence). The CDR3 loop is CAWSEQGNTEAFF. In nucleotides, the CDR3 is TGTGCCTGGAGTGAACAGGGGAACACTGAAGCTTTCTTT.

This clonotype showed up just a few times. V usage is TRBV7-2 and J usage is TRBJ2-5; TRBD2 matches 10 bases. The end of the DNA is better explained by TRBJ2-7, so the J call may be wrong. The CDR3 is made up of 16 amino acids. Germline V CDR1 and CDR2: SGHTA, FQGNSA. The CDR3 coding sequence is TGTGCCAGCAGCCCTCGGGGGACTAGCGTAGACTACGAGCAGTACTTC. Its translation is CASSPRGTSVDYEQYF.

The chain has TRBV20-1 and TRBJ2-4, with unresolved D. Per germline, CDR1 DFQATT and CDR2 SNEGSKA (reference sequence). This CDR3 has 14 amino acids. Trimming removed 1 base at V and 2 bases at J, with 9 bases between. Here the CDR3 DNA reads TGCAGTGCTAGAGGTCGGTTTTCCAAAAACATTCAGTACTTC. It encodes CSARGRFSKNIQYF.

This clonotype has only a few counts. This sequence joins TRBV7-8 and TRBJ1-4; D gene unclear. Germline values: CDR1 SGHVS, CDR2 FQNEAQ. This CDR3 has 15 amino acids. Trimming took off 1 base at V and 5 bases at J, with 11 bases between the two ends. The CDR3 DNA is TGTGCCAGCAGCTTAGAACGGGTACCGAATGAAAAACTGTTTTTT. It translates to CASSLERVPNEKLFF.

V gene TRBV20-1 combines with J gene TRBJ2-7, with no clear D. This CDR3 comprises 15 residues. The germline V gene has CDR1 DFQATT and CDR2 SNEGSKA (reference sequence). V was cut by 0 bases and J by 0 bases, with 12 bases left in between. Here the CDR3 reads CSARDRIRSSYEQYF. The CDR3 DNA reads as TGCAGTGCTAGAGACCGGATAAGAAGCTCCTACGAGCAGTACTTC.

V and J are TRBV4-3 and TRBJ2-1; D ambiguous. Germline V gives CDR1 LGHNA, CDR2 YSLEER. This CDR3 region has 16 residues. V shed 1 base and J shed 2 bases, with 12 bases lying between them. The CDR3 DNA follows: TGCGCCAGCAGCCAAGGGCTGAGGTTGGCCTACAATGAGCAGTTCTTC. Residues: CASSQGLRLAYNEQFF.

The chain links TRBV29-1 to TRBJ2-4; tentatively, D is TRBD1 (6 bases). Germline V CDR1 and CDR2: SQVTM, ANQGSEA. The V and J ends lost 4 bases and 7 bases respectively, with 14 bases between them. The CDR3 totals 13 residues. CDR3 residues: CSVGGQGMNIQYF. The CDR3 nucleotides read TGCAGCGTTGGTGGGCAGGGGATGAACATTCAGTACTTC. The variable domain in full, completed from reference TRBV29-1 and TRBJ2-4, reads SAVISQKPSRDICQRGTSLTIQCQVDSQVTMMFWYRQQPGQSLTLIATANQGSEATYESGFVIDKFPISRPNLTFSTLTVSNMSPEDSSIYLCSVGGQGMNIQYFGAGTRLSVL.

Only a few counts were recorded for this clonotype. The V call is TRBV20-1, the J call TRBJ2-2; D may be TRBD2 (6 bases). Germline V CDR1 and CDR2: DFQATT, SNEGSKA (reference sequence). This CDR3 comprises 18 residues. V lost 3 bases to trimming and J lost 0 bases, with 20 bases between them. The DNA of the CDR3 is TGCAGTGCTAGGGTAGCGGTTGGTGACCGGTCGAACACCGGGGAGCTGTTTTTT. This codes for CSARVAVGDRSNTGELFF.

V and J are TRBV7-2 and TRBJ2-5; 8 bases fit TRBD1. The DNA end is more similar to TRBJ2-7, so the J call may be wrong. The CDR3 extends over 16 amino acids. CDR1 SGHTA and CDR2 FQGNSA come from the germline V gene. As DNA, the CDR3 is TGTGCCAGCAGCTTAAATGGAGGACAGGGTGGCTACGAGCAGTACTTC. Its translation is CASSLNGGQGGYEQYF.

This clonotype was detected only once. The chain combines TRBV20-1 with TRBJ2-3; 11 bases align to TRBD2. The CDR3 has 14 residues. CDR1 is DFQATT and CDR2 is SNEGSKA in the germline V gene (reference sequence). V shed 6 bases and J 5 bases; nucleotides not matched to a gene: 7. The CDR3 reads CSAITSGGRDTQYF. DNA of the CDR3: TGCAGTGCGATAACTAGCGGGGGAAGAGATACGCAGTATTTT.

This clonotype was counted between two and nine times. The rearrangement links TRBV15 to TRBJ2-3; D tentatively fits TRBD1 or TRBD2 (5 bases each). The CDR3 has 12 amino acids. V was shortened by 2 bases and J by 10 bases, with 10 bases between the two germline ends. The V gene's germline CDR1 is LNHNV and CDR2 YYDKDF (reference sequence). CDR3 amino acids: CATSRPGRPQYF. In DNA form, the CDR3 reads TGTGCCACCAGCAGACCGGGACGGCCGCAGTATTTT.

This clonotype was picked up a small number of times. J is TRBJ1-1 and V is TRBV12-5; TRBD1 aligns across 7 bases. CDR1 and CDR2 (germline): LGHNT, FRNRAP. CDR3 size: 17 residues. J lost 6 bases, V lost 5 bases, and 18 bases had no gene match. CDR3 loop: CASGVKTGVSWISEAFF. DNA of the CDR3: TGTGCTAGTGGTGTGAAAACAGGGGTGTCTTGGATCTCTGAAGCTTTCTTT.